This T cell receptor beta chain derives from a study of shared clonotypes between healthy human individuals. Germline loops: CDR1 MNHEY, CDR2 SVGAGI. The ends were cut back, 6 bases at V and 7 bases at J, with 6 bases in the middle. CDR3 length: 10 amino acids. Sorted-subset replicate PCR reactions contained approximately 190 ng DNA, corresponding to 29,000 or so T cell genomes. This table comes from immunoSEQ multiplex PCR, and its TCRdb copy is limited to in-frame clones, with some not included. The data hold approximately 350,000 clones, with around 96% observed a single time. In regard to this clone: Antigen unknown.

General study findings and limits: What naive subsets generally showed was a larger estimated richness than memory subsets showed. In a handful of donors, about 5% of naive CD4 clonotypes appeared in common.

Sequencing was performed on memory CD8+ T cells sorted from blood. Subset in this sample: CD45RO+ cells pooled with CCR7-negative TemRA cells. The rearrangement joins TRBV6-5 to TRBJ1-2; no definite D call. The sequence was obtained from a young man in good health. The CDR3 region is CASRTIGYTF. DNA for the CDR3: TGTGCCAGCAGGACAATTGGCTACACCTTC.